Sequencing of this TCR beta chain was carried out in a study of shared clonotypes between healthy human individuals. On the study more broadly: CD4 naive and CD4 memory each took three plates per donor, while CD8 naive took two and CD8 memory one.

Worth noting for this clone: This sample also contains other DNA sequences that code for the same CDR3.

Each sample came from a Caucasian adult donor living in Nashville, Tennessee. CD4+ cells underwent separation, giving CD45RA+ naive and CD45RA-negative memory subsets. Evenly divided among several immunoSEQ plates was the genomic DNA of each subset. Assay: immunoSEQ multiplex PCR; the TCRdb copy retains only in-frame clones and omits some. Of more than 1,200,000 clones in the sample, approximately 98.5% were seen once. Sequencing was performed on naive CD4+ T cells sorted from blood. The sample's subset: CD45RA+ positively selected. This receptor was identified in a young man in good health.

The CDR3 region is CASSLGAGIYEQYF. DNA for the CDR3: TGCGCCAGCAGCTTGGGGGCAGGAATCTACGAGCAGTACTTC. This chain connects TRBV5-1 to TRBJ2-7; D is uncertain. This CDR3 spans 14 amino acids. Looked up from germline, CDR1 is SGHRS and CDR2 is YFSETQ. Trimming removed 0 bases at V and 3 bases at J, with 10 bases between.